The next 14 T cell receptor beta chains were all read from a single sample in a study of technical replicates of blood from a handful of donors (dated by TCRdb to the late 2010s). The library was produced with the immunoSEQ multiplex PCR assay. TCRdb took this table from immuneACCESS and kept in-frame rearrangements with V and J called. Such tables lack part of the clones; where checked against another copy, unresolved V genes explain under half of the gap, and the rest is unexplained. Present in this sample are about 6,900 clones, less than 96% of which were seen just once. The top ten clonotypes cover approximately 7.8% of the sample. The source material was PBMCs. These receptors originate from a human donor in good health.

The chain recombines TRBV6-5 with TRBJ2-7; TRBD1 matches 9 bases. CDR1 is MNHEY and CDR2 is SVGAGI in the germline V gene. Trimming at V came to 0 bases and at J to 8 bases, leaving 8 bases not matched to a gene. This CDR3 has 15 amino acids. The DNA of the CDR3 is TGTGCCAGCAGTTACTCTCGACAGGGGGGAGGGAAGCAGTACTTC. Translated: CASSYSRQGGGKQYF.

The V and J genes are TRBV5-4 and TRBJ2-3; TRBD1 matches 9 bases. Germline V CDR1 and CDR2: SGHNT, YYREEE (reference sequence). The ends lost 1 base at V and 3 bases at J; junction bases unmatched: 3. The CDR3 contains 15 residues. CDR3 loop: CASSLTGQGTDTQYF. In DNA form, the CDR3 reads TGTGCCAGCAGCTTGACGGGACAGGGAACAGATACGCAGTATTTT.

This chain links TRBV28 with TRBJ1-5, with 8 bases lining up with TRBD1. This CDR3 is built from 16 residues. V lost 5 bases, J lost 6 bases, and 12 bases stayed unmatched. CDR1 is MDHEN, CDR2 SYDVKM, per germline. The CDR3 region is CASSLRQGSRGQPQHF. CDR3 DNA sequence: TGTGCCAGCAGTCTTCGACAGGGGTCGCGGGGTCAGCCCCAGCATTTT.

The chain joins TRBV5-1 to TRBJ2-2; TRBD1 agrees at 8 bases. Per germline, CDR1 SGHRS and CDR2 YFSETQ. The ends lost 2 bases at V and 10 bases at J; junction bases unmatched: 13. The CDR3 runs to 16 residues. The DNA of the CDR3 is TGCGCCAGCAGCTTACGGCAGATACAGGGGGTTCTGGAGCTGTTTTTT. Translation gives CASSLRQIQGVLELFF.

Here the CDR3 DNA reads TGTGCCAGCAGCTTATACAGGGGCCCCACAGATACGCAGTATTTT. It yields the protein CASSLYRGPTDTQYF. The chain combines TRBV7-8 with TRBJ2-3; 7 bases fit TRBD1. CDR3 length equals 15 residues. In germline, CDR1 is SGHVS, CDR2 FQNEAQ. The ends lost 2 bases at V and 2 bases at J; junction bases unmatched: 4. Full variable domain (remainder filled in from reference TRBV7-8 and TRBJ2-3): GAGVSQSPRYKVAKRGQDVALRCDPISGHVSLFWYQQALGQGPEFLTYFQNEAQLDKSGLPSDRFFAERPEGSVSTLKIQRTQQEDSAVYLCASSLYRGPTDTQYFGPGTRLTVL.

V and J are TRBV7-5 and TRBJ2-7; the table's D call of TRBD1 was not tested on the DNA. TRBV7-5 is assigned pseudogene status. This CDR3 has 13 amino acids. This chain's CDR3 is CVRSLHSTYEQYF. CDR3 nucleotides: TGTGTCAGAAGCTTACACAGTACCTACGAGCAGTACTTC.

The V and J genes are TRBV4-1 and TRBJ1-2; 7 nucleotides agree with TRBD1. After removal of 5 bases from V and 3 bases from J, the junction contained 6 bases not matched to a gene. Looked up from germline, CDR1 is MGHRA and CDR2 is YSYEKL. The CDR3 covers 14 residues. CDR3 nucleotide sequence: TGCGCCAGCAGCTCGACTGGACAGGACTATGGCTACACCTTC. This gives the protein CASSSTGQDYGYTF.

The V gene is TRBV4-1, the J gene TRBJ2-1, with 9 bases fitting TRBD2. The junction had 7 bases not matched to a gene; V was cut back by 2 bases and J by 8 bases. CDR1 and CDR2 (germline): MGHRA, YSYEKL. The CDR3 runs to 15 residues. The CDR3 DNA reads TGCGCCAGCAGCCAACATGGGACTAGCAGCGATGAGCAGTTCTTC. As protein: CASSQHGTSSDEQFF.

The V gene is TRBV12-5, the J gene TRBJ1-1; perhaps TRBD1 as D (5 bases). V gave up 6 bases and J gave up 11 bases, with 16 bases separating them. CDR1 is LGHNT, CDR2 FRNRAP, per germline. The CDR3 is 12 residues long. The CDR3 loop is CASGQSGTMAFF. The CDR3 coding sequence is TGTGCTAGTGGCCAATCCGGGACTATGGCTTTCTTT.

CDR3 nucleotide sequence: TGTGCCACCGAGGACAGGGACGGTACCGGGGAGCTGTTTTTT. The encoded protein is CATEDRDGTGELFF. The rearrangement links TRBV25-1 to TRBJ2-2; 8 nucleotides align to TRBD1. Germline-derived CDR1 and CDR2 are MGHDK and SYGVNS. J gave up 5 bases and V 10 bases, and 9 bases lay outside the gene matches. The CDR3 contains 14 residues.

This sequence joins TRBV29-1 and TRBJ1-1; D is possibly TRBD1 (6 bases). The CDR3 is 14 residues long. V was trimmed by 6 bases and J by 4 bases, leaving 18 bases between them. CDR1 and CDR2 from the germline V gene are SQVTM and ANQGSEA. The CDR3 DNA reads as TGCAGCGTACCCAGGGGCGGGAGAACCACTGAAGCTTTCTTT. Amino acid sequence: CSVPRGGRTTEAFF.

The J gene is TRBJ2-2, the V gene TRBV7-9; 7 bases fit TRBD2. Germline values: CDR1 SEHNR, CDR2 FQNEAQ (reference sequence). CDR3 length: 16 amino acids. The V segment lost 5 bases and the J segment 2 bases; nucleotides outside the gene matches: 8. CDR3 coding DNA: TGTGCCAGCAGCCAGTCAAGCGGGGTTAACACCGGGGAGCTGTTTTTT. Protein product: CASSQSSGVNTGELFF.

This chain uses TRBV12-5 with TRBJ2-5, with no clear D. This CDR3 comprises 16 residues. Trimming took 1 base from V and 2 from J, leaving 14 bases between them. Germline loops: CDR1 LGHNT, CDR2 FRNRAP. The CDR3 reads CASGLDGWATQETQYF. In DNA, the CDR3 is TGTGCTAGTGGTTTGGACGGATGGGCGACACAAGAGACCCAGTACTTC.

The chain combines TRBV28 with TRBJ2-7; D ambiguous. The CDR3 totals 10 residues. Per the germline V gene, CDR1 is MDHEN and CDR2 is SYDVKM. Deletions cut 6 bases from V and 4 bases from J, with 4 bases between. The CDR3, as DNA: TGTGCCAGCAGGCGGTACGAGCAGTACTTC. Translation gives CASRRYEQYF. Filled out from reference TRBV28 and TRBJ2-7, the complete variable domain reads DVKVTQSSRYLVKRTGEKVFLECVQDMDHENMFWYRQDPGLGLRLIYFSYDVKMKEKGDIPEGYSVSREKKERFSLILESASTNQTSMYLCASRRYEQYFGPGTRLTVT.